The 30 T cell receptor beta chains below all came from one sample that was sequenced in a study of human T cells and chemical hapten exposure. Each CDR3 protein is one row after TCRdb ran MiXCR on the 5' RACE reads. The sample consists of approximately 80,000 distinct CDR3 sequences, approximately 15% of them appearing once. Total RNA came from unfractionated whole blood. These receptors were obtained from a female donor in good health.

V gene TRBV13 combines with J gene TRBJ2-1; D unresolved. CDR1 PRHDT and CDR2 FYEKMQ come from the germline V gene (reference sequence). The CDR3 is 15 amino acids. V lost 1 base, J lost 9 bases, and 16 bases lay in between. This CDR3 reads CASSLVSRSWGEQFF. For the CDR3, the DNA is TGTGCCAGCAGCTTAGTTTCACGGTCCTGGGGTGAGCAGTTCTTC.

This chain connects TRBV28 to TRBJ2-5; D is ambiguous. Germline assignment: CDR1 MDHEN and CDR2 SYDVKM. This CDR3 is 13 amino acids long. The ends were cut back, 2 bases at V and 3 bases at J, with 7 bases in the middle. This CDR3 is CASSLLQKETQYF. Written as DNA, the CDR3 is TGTGCCAGCAGTTTACTCCAGAAAGAGACCCAGTACTTC.

This clonotype was counted at least ten times. V is TRBV13 and J is TRBJ1-6; D uncertain. The CDR3 runs 13 residues. Trimming removed 3 bases at V and 8 bases at J, with 8 bases between. Looked up from germline, CDR1 is PRHDT and CDR2 is FYEKMQ (reference sequence). The CDR3 nucleotides read TGTGCCAGCAGCTTCCTTGGGGATTCACCCCTCCACTTT. It specifies CASSFLGDSPLHF.

This rearrangement joins TRBV27 to TRBJ1-2; 9 nucleotides line up with TRBD1. The CDR3 loop spans 14 amino acids. Per germline, CDR1 MNHEY and CDR2 SMNVEV (reference sequence). Trimming cost V 9 bases and J 2 bases; bases outside gene matches: 7. The CDR3 loop is CARASGQGNYGYTF. CDR3 DNA sequence: TGTGCCAGAGCTTCCGGACAGGGGAACTATGGCTACACCTTC.

The table lists this clonotype with many counts. This chain connects TRBV10-3 to TRBJ1-1; tentative D call: TRBD1 (6 bases). Trimming took off 2 bases at V and 4 bases at J, with 14 bases between the two ends. Germline V gene sequence: CDR1 ENHRY, CDR2 SYGVKD. This CDR3 region has 15 residues. CDR3 sequence: CAISEEQGRGTEAFF. The DNA for the CDR3 is TGTGCCATCAGTGAGGAACAGGGACGGGGCACTGAAGCTTTCTTT.

This clonotype was seen only a few times. The chain combines TRBV20-1 with TRBJ2-3; weak D call: TRBD1 (5 bases). The germline V gene has CDR1 DFQATT and CDR2 SNEGSKA (reference sequence). The V end lost 5 bases, the J end lost 0 bases, and 18 bases lay between the germline ends. The CDR3 contains 16 residues. The chain's CDR3 is CSASNKDTSSTDTQYF. CDR3 sequence (DNA): TGCAGTGCTTCTAATAAGGACACATCTAGCACAGATACGCAGTATTTT.

This clonotype has more than one count but fewer than ten. The gene calls are TRBV3-1 and TRBJ1-5, with TRBD1 identical over 7 bases. Per the germline V gene, CDR1 is LGHDT and CDR2 is YNNKEL (reference sequence). Unmatched junction bases numbered 10, after V lost 4 bases and J lost 10 bases. The CDR3 has 14 amino acids. In DNA form, the CDR3 reads TGTGCCAGCAGCCCACAGGGGACCGGGGGTCCCCAGCATTTT. Protein: CASSPQGTGGPQHF.

Here the CDR3 reads CASSLGDSNTDTQYF. In nucleotides, the CDR3 is TGCGCCAGCAGCTTAGGGGACTCCAACACAGATACGCAGTATTTT. The genes are TRBV5-1 and TRBJ2-3; D may be TRBD2 (6 bases). From germline, CDR1 is SGHRS and CDR2 YFSETQ. The length of the CDR3 is 15 residues. The V gene lost 2 bases and the J gene lost 2 bases, with 12 bases spanning the gap.

In this sample, this clonotype turned up a few times. The chain employs TRBV9 and TRBJ2-5, with 10 bases lining up with TRBD1. Germline trimming cut 4 bases from V and 2 bases from J; bases unmatched to any gene: 8. The CDR3 is 16 amino acids. Germline-derived CDR1 and CDR2 are SGDLS and YYNGEE. This chain's CDR3 is CASSSRQGAFQETQYF. The CDR3 region has the DNA TGTGCCAGCAGCAGCCGACAGGGGGCCTTTCAAGAGACCCAGTACTTC.

The chain employs TRBV28 and TRBJ1-5, with a weak D call TRBD1 (5 bases). Germline V gives CDR1 MDHEN, CDR2 SYDVKM. The length of the CDR3 is 12 residues. Trimming pared 8 bases from V and 4 bases from J, leaving 9 bases between. The CDR3 reads CASEQVNQPQHF. CDR3 DNA: TGTGCCAGCGAACAGGTGAATCAGCCCCAGCATTTT.

The chain uses TRBV20-1 and TRBJ1-2; D may be TRBD1 (5 bases). This CDR3 has 16 residues. The germline V gene has CDR1 DFQATT and CDR2 SNEGSKA (reference sequence). Trimming left V 2 bases short and J 8 bases short, with 24 bases between. The CDR3, as DNA: TGCAGTGCTAGACCCCCGGGAGGGGAGCGGGGTAGGGGCTACACCTTC. This codes for CSARPPGGERGRGYTF.

This chain joins TRBV5-1 and TRBJ2-1, with 9 positions matching TRBD1. This CDR3 has 15 amino acids. Trimming cost V 4 bases and J 4 bases; bases outside gene matches: 6. Germline V lookup: CDR1 SGHRS, CDR2 YFSETQ. The CDR3 here is CASSLSGQGYNEQFF. In DNA, the CDR3 is TGCGCCAGCAGCCTTTCGGGACAGGGTTACAATGAGCAGTTCTTC.

The V call is TRBV29-1, the J call TRBJ2-1; 10 nucleotides match TRBD1. The germline CDR1 and CDR2 sequences are SQVTM and ANQGSEA. This CDR3 has 19 amino acids. The V and J ends lost 8 bases and 2 bases, in that order; junction bases with no gene match: 21. CDR3 sequence (DNA): TGCAGCACGGAGAATTTATTCGCGGACAGGGGGACGCCCTACAATGAGCAGTTCTTC. Translated, it gives CSTENLFADRGTPYNEQFF.

The chain couples TRBV27 to TRBJ2-3; 7 bases line up with TRBD1. The trim removed 2 bases at V and 4 bases at J, leaving 3 bases unmatched. The germline V gene has CDR1 MNHEY and CDR2 SMNVEV (reference sequence). This CDR3 spans 14 amino acids. The chain's CDR3 is CASSLGQASDTQYF. CDR3 DNA: TGTGCCAGCAGTTTAGGACAGGCCTCAGATACGCAGTATTTT.

V gene TRBV14 combines with J gene TRBJ1-5, with D unclear. The CDR3 has 13 amino acids. Germline assignment: CDR1 SGHDN and CDR2 FVKESK. V dropped 2 bases and J dropped 5 bases, with 7 bases sitting between them. CDR3 residues: CASSQWGDQPQHF. The CDR3 nucleotides are TGTGCCAGCAGCCAATGGGGAGATCAGCCCCAGCATTTT.

There are a few counts of this clonotype. The chain links TRBV7-9 to TRBJ1-6, with D perhaps TRBD1 (5 bases). This CDR3 has 16 residues. The V and J ends lost 1 base and 5 bases respectively, with 12 bases between them. Germline assignment: CDR1 SEHNR and CDR2 FQNEAQ (reference sequence). CDR3 sequence: CASSLGLGGDNSPLHF. CDR3 sequence (DNA): TGTGCCAGCAGCTTAGGCCTTGGAGGGGATAATTCACCCCTCCACTTT.

The chain carries TRBV2 and TRBJ1-5; no clear D gene. Trimming took off 11 bases at V and 6 bases at J, with 20 bases between the two ends. Germline V lookup: CDR1 SNHLY, CDR2 FYNNEI. The CDR3 totals 14 residues. The CDR3 region is CASSPRVVAQPQHF. The CDR3 DNA reads as TGTGCCTCCTCCCCGAGGGTTGTTGCTCAGCCCCAGCATTTT.

This clonotype was detected a few times. J is TRBJ1-1 and V is TRBV18; no clear D gene. Per germline, CDR1 KGHSH and CDR2 LQKENI. V was pared by 0 bases and J by 10 bases, with 21 bases between. The CDR3 totals 16 residues. The CDR3 DNA reads as TGTGCCAGCTCACCACCGAACGAGCCCCCCATTATTGGAGCTTTCTTT. It translates to CASSPPNEPPIIGAFF.

The J gene is TRBJ1-3, the V gene TRBV5-6, with D perhaps matching TRBD1 (5 bases). V lost 1 base and J lost 6, with 26 bases in between. The CDR3 covers 19 residues. Germline assignment: CDR1 SGHDT and CDR2 YYEEEE. Here the CDR3 reads CASSLSRSAKGIWENTIYF. CDR3 coding DNA: TGTGCCAGCAGCTTGTCGCGCTCGGCGAAGGGGATTTGGGAAAACACCATATATTTT.

The chain joins TRBV18 to TRBJ1-3; weak D call: TRBD1 (6 bases). V lost 2 bases, J lost 4 bases, and 12 bases lay in between. The CDR3 covers 15 residues. Per germline, CDR1 KGHSH and CDR2 LQKENI. The CDR3 bases are TGTGCCAGCTCACCAACCGGGACACAGGGAAACACCATATATTTT. Translation gives CASSPTGTQGNTIYF.

The CDR3 region is CASSYSGQGNTEAFF. The CDR3 nucleotides read TGTGCCAGCAGTTACTCAGGACAGGGGAACACTGAAGCTTTCTTT. V is TRBV6-5 and J is TRBJ1-1; 8 bases fit TRBD1. V gave up 0 bases and J gave up 1 base; unmatched junction bases: 1. Germline V gene lookup returns CDR1 MNHEY and CDR2 SVGAGI. CDR3 size: 15 residues.

This clonotype has a handful of counts. The genes are TRBV9 and TRBJ2-4, with a tentative D call TRBD2 (6 bases). CDR3 length: 15 residues. Germline-derived CDR1 and CDR2 are SGDLS and YYNGEE. V gave up 0 bases and J gave up 9 bases, with 16 bases separating them. CDR3 DNA sequence: TGTGCCAGCAGCGTAGACAGGCGTCCCGGGGGCATTCAGTACTTC. Translating gives CASSVDRRPGGIQYF.

This chain uses TRBV6-2 or TRBV6-3 with TRBJ1-5, with 7 bases that match TRBD1. The CDR3 has 14 amino acids. Germline CDR1 and CDR2: MNHEY and SVGEGT. Trimming at V came to 7 bases and at J to 2 bases, leaving 5 bases not matched to a gene. The CDR3 DNA is TGTGCCAGCACCCAGACAGGGCGCAATCAGCCCCAGCATTTT. It is translated as CASTQTGRNQPQHF.

V and J are TRBV5-1 and TRBJ2-7; 9 bases are shared with TRBD2. Germline CDR1 is SGHRS and CDR2 is YFSETQ. Losses at the gene ends were 2 bases for V and 3 bases for J; bases not matched to a gene: 6. The CDR3 runs to 15 residues. The CDR3 bases are TGCGCCAGCAGCTTTGGGGTAGCGGGGGTCTACGAGCAGTACTTC. Residues: CASSFGVAGVYEQYF.

This clonotype was found a few times. The chain combines TRBV20-1 with TRBJ1-2; TRBD1 matches at 7 bases. This CDR3 comprises 12 residues. The V gene end was trimmed by 6 bases and the J gene end by 3 bases; junction bases not matched to a gene: 4. Germline V gene sequence: CDR1 DFQATT, CDR2 SNEGSKA (reference sequence). The CDR3 DNA follows: TGCAGTGCCGCGCAGGGGGACTATGGCTACACCTTC. It codes for CSAAQGDYGYTF.

This clonotype was recorded a few times. The germline gene is not matched at one end of the junction; a read error may be the cause. The chain uses TRBV7-7 and TRBJ2-7; 9 positions agree with TRBD2. Germline CDR1 reads SSHAT; CDR2 reads FNYEAQ (reference sequence). The length of the CDR3 is 17 residues. CDR3 amino acids: CASSLAEGLAGLYEQYF. Here the CDR3 DNA reads TGTGCTAGCAGCTTAGCGGAAGGGCTAGCGGGACTCTACGAGCAGTACTTC.

This clonotype was counted a few times. The gene calls are TRBV10-3 and TRBJ2-1, with 8 bases that match TRBD2. Germline-derived CDR1 and CDR2 are ENHRY and SYGVKD. Trimming cost V 3 bases and J 0 bases; bases outside gene matches: 10. The CDR3 extends over 18 amino acids. The DNA of the CDR3 is TGTGCCATCAGTGAAGGATATGGCGGGGGGAGCTCCTACAATGAGCAGTTCTTC. Its protein product is CAISEGYGGGSSYNEQFF.

The chain carries TRBV6-5 and TRBJ2-3, with D uncertain. This CDR3 comprises 14 residues. V lost 5 bases to trimming and J lost 1 base, with 10 bases between them. Germline lookup yields CDR1 MNHEY and CDR2 SVGAGI. The CDR3 DNA follows: TGTGCCAGCAGTAGTCCCGCCCGCACAGATACGCAGTATTTT. This sequence encodes CASSSPARTDTQYF.

The chain combines TRBV7-2 with TRBJ1-1; D perhaps matches TRBD1 (5 bases). CDR3 length: 18 residues. The germline V gene encodes CDR1 SGHTA and CDR2 FQGNSA. Trimming cost V 2 bases and J 0 bases, with 19 bases left between them. The CDR3 protein is CASSLKWETASMNTEAFF. CDR3 sequence (DNA): TGTGCCAGCAGCTTAAAGTGGGAGACAGCTTCCATGAACACTGAAGCTTTCTTT.

This clonotype was detected only a few times. The J gene is TRBJ1-1, the V gene TRBV10-3; D is ambiguous. The CDR3 consists of 12 residues. V lost 4 bases, J lost 1 base, and 4 bases lay in between. The V gene's germline CDR1 is ENHRY and CDR2 SYGVKD. The CDR3 DNA sequence: TGTGCCATCAGTGGGGGGAACACTGAAGCTTTCTTT. It yields the protein CAISGGNTEAFF.